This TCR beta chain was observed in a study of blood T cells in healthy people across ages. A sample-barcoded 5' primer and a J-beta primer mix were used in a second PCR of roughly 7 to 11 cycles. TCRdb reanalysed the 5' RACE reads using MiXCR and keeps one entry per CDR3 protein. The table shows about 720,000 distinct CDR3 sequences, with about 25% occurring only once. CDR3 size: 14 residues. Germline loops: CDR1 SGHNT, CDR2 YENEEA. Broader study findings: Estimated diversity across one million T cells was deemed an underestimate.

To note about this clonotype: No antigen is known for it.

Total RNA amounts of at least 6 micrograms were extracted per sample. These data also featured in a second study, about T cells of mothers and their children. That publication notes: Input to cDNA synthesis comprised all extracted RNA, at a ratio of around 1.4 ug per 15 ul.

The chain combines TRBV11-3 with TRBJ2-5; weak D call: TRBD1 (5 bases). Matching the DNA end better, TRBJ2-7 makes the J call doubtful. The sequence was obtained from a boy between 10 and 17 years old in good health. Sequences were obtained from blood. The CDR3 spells CASSTVTDSNEQYF. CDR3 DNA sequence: TGTGCCAGCAGCACCGTGACAGATAGCAACGAGCAGTACTTC.